These T cell receptor beta chains were read from a single sample in a study of T cells expressing NK-cell markers. Reprocessing the 5' RACE reads, TCRdb reports a single entry for every CDR3 protein and omits DNA. The sample table includes roughly 180,000 distinct CDR3 sequences. Input material: blood T cells: a sorted CD56 or NKG2C T cell subset, CD4+ or CD8+ T cells, or bulk PBMC T cells (not recorded which). Receptor source: a man aged 18-75 years in good health. Both conserved end residues are part of each CDR3.

>TRBV28|TRBJ2-1|11
CASRYGTRKFF
>TRBV27|TRBJ2-7|15
CASSLGGTGWYEQYF
>TRBV27|TRBJ2-1|13
CASSILAGDEQFF
>TRBV12-3/TRBV12-4|TRBJ1-4|16
CASSFSIGERNEKLFF
>TRBV9|TRBJ2-1|12
CASSGSGGLQFF
>TRBV10-3|TRBJ2-1|16
CAISESLAGVYNEQFF
>TRBV2|TRBJ1-1|17
CASSDNPPGGLDTEAFF
>TRBV11-3|TRBJ2-2|13
CASSLEEYGELFF
>TRBV9|TRBJ2-2|17
CASSGPGLAGNTGELFF
>TRBV11-2|TRBJ1-1|15
CASSLDLGWGTEAFF
>TRBV6-1|TRBJ1-2|14
CASSRYSGDYGYTF
>TRBV6-1|TRBJ2-1|15
CASSPPGTGGHEQFF
>TRBV29-1|TRBJ2-1|13
CSVHPGTSAEQFF
>TRBV11-2|TRBJ1-1|14
CASSLAGVGTEAFF
>TRBV12-3/TRBV12-4|TRBJ1-6|17
CASSLLITGPGSFLLHF
>TRBV4-1|TRBJ2-1|15
CASSYWQGPNNEQFF
>TRBV4-1|TRBJ1-1|15
CASSQGTGGMTEAFF
>TRBV6-1|TRBJ2-7|15
CASSARQLWSYEQYF
>TRBV15|TRBJ1-1|15
CATSRDRTLYTEAFF
>TRBV23-1|TRBJ2-2|18
CASSLGQGALNATGELFF
>TRBV4-1|TRBJ2-3|21
CASSHALPGTDMGMRTDTQYF
>TRBV4-1|TRBJ2-1|14
CASSLLTSSGEQFF
>TRBV5-1|TRBJ2-7|17
CASSPVPSGGAVHEQYF
>TRBV10-3|TRBJ1-2|18
CTISPHGDNFDSSYGYTF
>TRBV7-9|TRBJ2-2|15
CASSPPRTGTGELFF
>TRBV20-1|TRBJ2-7|15
CSAKEWVNRGYEQYF
>TRBV2|TRBJ1-5|11
CASTASGIQHF